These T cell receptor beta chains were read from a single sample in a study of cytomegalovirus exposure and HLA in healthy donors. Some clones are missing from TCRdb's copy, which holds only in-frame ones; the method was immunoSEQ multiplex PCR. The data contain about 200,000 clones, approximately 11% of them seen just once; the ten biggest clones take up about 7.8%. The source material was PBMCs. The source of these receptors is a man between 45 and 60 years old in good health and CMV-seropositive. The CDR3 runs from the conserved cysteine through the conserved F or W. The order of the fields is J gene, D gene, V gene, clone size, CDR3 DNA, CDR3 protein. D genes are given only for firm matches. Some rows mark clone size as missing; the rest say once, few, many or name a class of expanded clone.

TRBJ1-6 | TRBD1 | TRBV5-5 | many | TGTGCCAGCAGCTTGGCGGCGACAGGGCTTTCACCCCTCCACTTT | CASSLAATGLSPLHF
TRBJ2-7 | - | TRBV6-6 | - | TGTGCCAGCACCCCGGGCAGGGGCTACGAGCAGTACTTC | CASTPGRGYEQYF
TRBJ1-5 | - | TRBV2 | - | TGTGCCAGCAGTTTGCCTTGGGAGAATCAGCCCCAGCATTTT | CASSLPWENQPQHF
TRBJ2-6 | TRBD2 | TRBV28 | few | TGTGCCAGCAGCCCCGGGGGGACCGGGGCCAACGTCCTGACTTTC | CASSPGGTGANVLTF
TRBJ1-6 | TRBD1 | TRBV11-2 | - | TGTGCCAGCAGCTCACAGACAGGGAAAGCGTCACCCCTCAACTTT | CASSSQTGKASPLNF
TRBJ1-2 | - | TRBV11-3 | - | TGTGCCAGCAGCTTAAGAGGGCAGAATGGCTACACCTTC | CASSLRGQNGYTF
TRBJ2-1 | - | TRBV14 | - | TGTGCCAGCAGTCCCCAGGGACTCTTGAACAATGAGCAGTTCTTC | CASSPQGLLNNEQFF
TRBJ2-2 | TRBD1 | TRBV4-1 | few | TGCGCCAGCAGGAGACAGGGAAACACCGGGGAGCTGTTTTTT | CASRRQGNTGELFF
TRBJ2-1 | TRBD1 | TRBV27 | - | TGTGCCAGCAGCAGAGGGACAGGAGCCTACAATGAGCAGTTCTTC | CASSRGTGAYNEQFF
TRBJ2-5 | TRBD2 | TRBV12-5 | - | TGTGCTAGCGGGGGAGCGGGGGGGCCACAAGAGACCCAGTACTTC | CASGGAGGPQETQYF
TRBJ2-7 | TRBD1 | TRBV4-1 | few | TGCGCCAGCAGCCAAGGCGGACAGGGGATAGGGGAGCAGTACTTC | CASSQGGQGIGEQYF
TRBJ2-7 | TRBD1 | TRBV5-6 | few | TGTGCCAGCAGCTTGGACCCGGGACAGGCCTACGAGCAGTACTTC | CASSLDPGQAYEQYF
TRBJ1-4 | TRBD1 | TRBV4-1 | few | TGCGCCAGCAGCCAAGACAGGGACAGTGCGAGAGGTGAAAAACTGTTTTTT | CASSQDRDSARGEKLFF
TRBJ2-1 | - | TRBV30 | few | TGTGCCTGGAGTCCCCGATCCAGTTACAATGAGCAGTTCTTC | CAWSPRSSYNEQFF
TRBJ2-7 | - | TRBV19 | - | TGTGCCAGTAGTATCCTGGATTCAGGGTCCTACGAGCAGTACTTC | CASSILDSGSYEQYF
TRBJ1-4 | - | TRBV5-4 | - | TGTGCCAGCAGCTTGGAGAACAGGGCGAATGAAAAACTGTTTTTT | CASSLENRANEKLFF
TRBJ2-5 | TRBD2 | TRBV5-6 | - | TGTGCCAGCTCGGGACTAGCTAGGGAGACCCAGTACTTC | CASSGLARETQYF
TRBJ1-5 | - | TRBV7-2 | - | TGTGCCAGCAGTTATAACGCAGGAATAGGTCAGCCCCAGCATTTT | CASSYNAGIGQPQHF
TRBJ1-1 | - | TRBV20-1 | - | TGCAGTGCCGGGGGGGGCACTGAAGCTTTCTTT | CSAGGGTEAFF
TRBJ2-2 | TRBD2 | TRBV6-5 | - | TGTGCCAGCACCCTAGCGGGGGGTCCCGGGGAGCTGTTTTTT | CASTLAGGPGELFF
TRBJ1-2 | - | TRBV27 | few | TGTGCCAGCAGTACAGAATATAACTATGGCTACACCTTC | CASSTEYNYGYTF
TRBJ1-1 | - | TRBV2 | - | TGTGCCAGCAGCGGGACTGAAGCTTTCTTT | CASSGTEAFF
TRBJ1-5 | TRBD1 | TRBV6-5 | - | TGTGCCAGCAGTTCCACAGGGGTTGGCAATCAGCCCCAGCATTTT | CASSSTGVGNQPQHF
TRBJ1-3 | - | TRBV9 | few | TGTGCCAGCAGCGTATACGGGATCTCTGGAAACACCATATATTTT | CASSVYGISGNTIYF
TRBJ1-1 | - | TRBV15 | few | TGTGCCACCAGCAGGAACAGGGAGGGAATTGTTGAAGCTTTCTTT | CATSRNREGIVEAFF
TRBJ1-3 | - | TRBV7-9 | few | TGTGCCAGCAGCCTCCGGGGGGACCCTGGAAACACCATATATTTT | CASSLRGDPGNTIYF
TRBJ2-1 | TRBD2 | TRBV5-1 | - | TGCGCCAGCGGTATAGCGGGGGGGCCCTACAATGAGCAGTTCTTC | CASGIAGGPYNEQFF
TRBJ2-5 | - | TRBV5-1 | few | TGCGCCAGCAGCACGGGGGGCGGACAAGAGACCCAGTACTTC | CASSTGGGQETQYF
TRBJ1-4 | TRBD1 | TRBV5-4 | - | TGTGCCAGCAGCTTGGATGGGACAGCGAATGAAAAACTGTTTTTT | CASSLDGTANEKLFF
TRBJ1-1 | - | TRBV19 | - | TGTGCCAGTAGTAAGACAGTGAACACTGAAGCTTTCTTT | CASSKTVNTEAFF
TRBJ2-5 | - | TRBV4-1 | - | TGCGCCAGCAGCTTACTAGTTACGGAGACCCAGTACTTC | CASSLLVTETQYF
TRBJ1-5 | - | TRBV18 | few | TGTGCCACCAAAGGGGCGGCCGACGGCAATCAGCCCCAGCATTTT | CATKGAADGNQPQHF
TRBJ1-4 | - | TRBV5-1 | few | TGCGCCAGCAGCTTGACAGCTACTAATGAAAAACTGTTTTTT | CASSLTATNEKLFF
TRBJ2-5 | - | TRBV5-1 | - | TGCGCCAGCAGCCTCAGGGTCTACGAGACCCAGTACTTC | CASSLRVYETQYF
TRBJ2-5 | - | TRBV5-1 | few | TGCGCCAGCAGCTTGGGGCAGGGAGAGACCCAGTACTTC | CASSLGQGETQYF
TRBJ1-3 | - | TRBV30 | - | TGTGCCTGGAGTGTACTGGGGGGGGGAGGAAACACCATATATTTT | CAWSVLGGGGNTIYF
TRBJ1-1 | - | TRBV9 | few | TGTGCCAGCAGCGCCCTCGGGGAACTGGGTGAAGCTTTCTTT | CASSALGELGEAFF
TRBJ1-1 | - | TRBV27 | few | TGTGCCAGCAGTTCCCCAGGGTTGAACACTGAAGCTTTCTTT | CASSSPGLNTEAFF
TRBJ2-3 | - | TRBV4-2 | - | TGTGCCAGCAGCCACCCAAACCAAAAAGGGGGGGGAGGAGATACGCAGTATTTT | CASSHPNQKGGGGDTQYF
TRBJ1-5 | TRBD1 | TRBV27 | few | TGTGCCAGCAGTTTCACAGGGGGCTTGGATCAGCCCCAGCATTTT | CASSFTGGLDQPQHF
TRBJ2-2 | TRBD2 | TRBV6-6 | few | TGTGCCAGCAGTTCACTAGCGGGGGATTACACCGGGGAGCTGTTTTTT | CASSSLAGDYTGELFF
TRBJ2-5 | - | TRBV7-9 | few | TGTGCCAGCAGCGCCAGGACATATCACCCCCAAGAGACCCAGTACTTC | CASSARTYHPQETQYF
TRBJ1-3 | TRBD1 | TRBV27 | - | TGTGCCAGCAGTTCTACAGGGGGCTCTGGAAACACCATATATTTT | CASSSTGGSGNTIYF
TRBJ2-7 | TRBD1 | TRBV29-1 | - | TGCAGCGTTCGGGGTGGGGACAGGCTCTACGAGCAGTACTTC | CSVRGGDRLYEQYF
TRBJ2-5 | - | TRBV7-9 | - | TGTGCCAGCTCGGTGGGAGTTCTGTACCAAGAGACCCAGTACTTC | CASSVGVLYQETQYF
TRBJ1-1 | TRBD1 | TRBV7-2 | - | TGTGCCAGCAGCCAAACGGGGACAGGGGGCGTCCCGGCCACTGAAGCTTTCTTT | CASSQTGTGGVPATEAFF
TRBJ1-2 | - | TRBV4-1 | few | TGCGCCAGCAGCCAAGATCAAGATTCGACTAGGGTTGACTATGGCTACACCTTC | CASSQDQDSTRVDYGYTF
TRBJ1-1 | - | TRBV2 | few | TGTGCCAGCAGTCCCCGGACTGCAGCTTTCTTT | CASSPRTAAFF
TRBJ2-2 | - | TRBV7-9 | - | TGTGCCAGCAGCTTAGCGGGGGGGCCCGCCGGGGAGCTGTTTTTT | CASSLAGGPAGELFF
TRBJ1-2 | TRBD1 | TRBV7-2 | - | TGTGCCAGCAGCGGGAACAGGGGTCTTAACTATGGCTACACCTTC | CASSGNRGLNYGYTF
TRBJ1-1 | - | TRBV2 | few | TGTGCCAGCAGTGAGTGGAGGGACGTGGCTTTCTTT | CASSEWRDVAFF
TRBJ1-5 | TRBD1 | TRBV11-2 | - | TGTGCCAGCAGCCGAGACACGACAGGGGGCTGGGGTCAGCCCCAGCATTTT | CASSRDTTGGWGQPQHF
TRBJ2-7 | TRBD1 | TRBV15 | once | TGTGCCACCAGCAGAGGGAGAACAGGGGGGTTCTACGAGCAGTACTTC | CATSRGRTGGFYEQYF
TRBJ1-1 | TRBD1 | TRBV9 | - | TGTGCCAGCAGCGTCACGGGACAGGGGCCGAACACTGAAGCTTTCTTT | CASSVTGQGPNTEAFF
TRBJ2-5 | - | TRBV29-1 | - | TGCAGTGTCCTACAAGAGACCCAGTACTTC | CSVLQETQYF
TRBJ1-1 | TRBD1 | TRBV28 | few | TGTGCCAGCAGTTTATTAGGACAGGGTTCCATGAACACTGAAGCTTTCTTT | CASSLLGQGSMNTEAFF
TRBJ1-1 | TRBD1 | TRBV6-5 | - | TGTGCCAGCAGTCGCGACAGGGTAAACACTGAAGCTTTCTTT | CASSRDRVNTEAFF
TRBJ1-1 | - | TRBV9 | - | TGTGCCAGCAGCGTAGGCCCGGGGAACACTGAAGCTTTCTTT | CASSVGPGNTEAFF